A selection of T cell receptor beta chains follows, all from one sample in a study of OX40 agonist ivuxolimab in advanced cancers. Assay: immunoSEQ multiplex PCR; the TCRdb copy retains only in-frame clones and omits some. The data show 77,000 or so clones, around 93% seen once. The source was CD4+ or CD8+ T cells sorted from blood, collected in a trial of the OX40 agonist ivuxolimab. The receptor set was obtained from an adult with an advanced solid tumor such as melanoma, head and neck, liver or kidney cancer. The CDR3 runs from the conserved cysteine through the conserved F or W. D genes are given only for firm matches. The listing skips clone size in some rows; elsewhere it reads once, few, many or a size class.

D gene	V gene	J gene	clone size	CDR3 DNA	CDR3 protein
-	TRBV4-2	TRBJ2-1	once	TGTGCCAGCAGCCAAGATCAGGAGAGTTCCTACAATGAGCAGTTCTTC	CASSQDQESSYNEQFF
-	TRBV30	TRBJ1-5	once	TGTGCCTGGAGTGTAACGTTACATAGCAATCAGCCCCAGCATTTT	CAWSVTLHSNQPQHF
-	TRBV2	TRBJ1-2	-	TGTGCCAGCAGTCCAGGGTTAGGCTATGGCTACACCTTC	CASSPGLGYGYTF
TRBD2	TRBV5-4	TRBJ2-1	-	TGTGCCAGCAGCTTGGTAGCGGGCTACAATGAGCAGTTCTTC	CASSLVAGYNEQFF
TRBD2	TRBV11-2	TRBJ2-7	-	TGTGCCAGCAGCCTGGTCTCCGGGGGTAGCGGGAGAATCTCCTACGAGCAGTACTTC	CASSLVSGGSGRISYEQYF
-	TRBV27	TRBJ2-1	-	TGTGCCAGCAGTCGAACAGCTATACTTTACAATGAGCAGTTCTTC	CASSRTAILYNEQFF
-	TRBV5-1	TRBJ2-4	once	TGCGCCAGCAGCTCCGGGATAGCCAAAAACATTCAGTACTTC	CASSSGIAKNIQYF
-	TRBV5-6	TRBJ2-7	-	TGTGCCAGCAGTTGGGGGGGCCTATTAAGCGAGCAGTACTTC	CASSWGGLLSEQYF
-	TRBV30	TRBJ2-7	-	TGTGCCTGGAGCAGGCCAAACGCTGGTGAGCAGTACTTC	CAWSRPNAGEQYF
TRBD2	TRBV5-1	TRBJ2-1	-	TGCGCCAGCAGCCTGTGGACTAGCGGGAACATCGACAATGAGCAGTTCTTC	CASSLWTSGNIDNEQFF
TRBD2	TRBV6-1	TRBJ2-3	-	TGTGCCAGCACCTTAGCGGGGGCCTACACAGATACGCAGTATTTT	CASTLAGAYTDTQYF
-	TRBV5-1	TRBJ1-1	-	TGCGCCAGCAGCTTCCAACAGGGCCCGAACACTGAAGCTTTCTTT	CASSFQQGPNTEAFF
-	TRBV16	TRBJ1-3	-	TGTGCCAGCAGCCAATCCCCCGGAAACACCATATATTTT	CASSQSPGNTIYF
-	TRBV28	TRBJ1-2	-	TGTGCCAGCATCCCCGGCGGGGGTAACTATGGCTACACCTTC	CASIPGGGNYGYTF
-	TRBV5-1	TRBJ1-2	few	TGCGCCAGCAGCTTGAACACGCCAGATGGCTACACCTTC	CASSLNTPDGYTF
TRBD1	TRBV5-1	TRBJ2-5	-	TGCGCCAGCAGCTTTATCCTGACAGGGACAGGAGAGACCCAGTACTTC	CASSFILTGTGETQYF
-	TRBV5-8	TRBJ2-1	-	TGTGCCAGCAGCTTGTGGGGGCGAGACAATGAGCAGTTCTTC	CASSLWGRDNEQFF
-	TRBV7-2	TRBJ1-2	-	TGTGCCAGCAGCTTAGAAGGAACGAGAGCAAACTATGGCTACACCTTC	CASSLEGTRANYGYTF
TRBD1	TRBV7-2	TRBJ1-4	once	TGTGCCAGCAGCCCAGGGGGCCAGCGGAATGAAAAACTGTTTTTT	CASSPGGQRNEKLFF
TRBD2	TRBV29-1	TRBJ2-5	-	TGCAGCGTTGAAGCCGGGACTAGCGGCACCCGCCTCCAAGAGACCCAGTACTTC	CSVEAGTSGTRLQETQYF
-	TRBV11-3	TRBJ2-2	-	TGTGCCAGCAGCCCACGGGTCCCCGCCGGGGAGCTGTTTTTT	CASSPRVPAGELFF
TRBD2	TRBV7-9	TRBJ2-5	-	TGTGCCAGCAGCTCTGGGACTAGCGGAGGAAAAGAGACCCAGTACTTC	CASSSGTSGGKETQYF
-	TRBV6-5	TRBJ2-4	-	TGTGCCAGCACCACAGGAGGATCTCGTCAGTACTTC	CASTTGGSRQYF
TRBD1	TRBV2	TRBJ1-5	-	TGTGCCAGCAGGGATGACAGGGAGAGAAGCAATCAGCCCCAGCATTTT	CASRDDRERSNQPQHF
-	TRBV4-3	TRBJ1-5	-	TGCGCCAGCAGCCAAGAGCCCAACAGGGAAGGGGGTCAGCCCCAGCATTTT	CASSQEPNREGGQPQHF
-	TRBV7-2	TRBJ2-3	-	TGTGCCAGCAGCCAACAAGCGGATACTAGCACAGATACGCAGTATTTT	CASSQQADTSTDTQYF
TRBD1	TRBV27	TRBJ1-4	-	TGTGCCAGCAGTAGATACAGGGGCCTCGAGAAACTGTTTTTT	CASSRYRGLEKLFF
-	TRBV6-1	TRBJ2-5	-	TGTGCCAGCAGGACAATGACAGCGAAAGAGACCCAGTACTTC	CASRTMTAKETQYF
-	TRBV6-1	TRBJ2-1	-	TGTGCCAGCAGTGAAGGGACGATCAATGAGCAGTTCTTC	CASSEGTINEQFF
-	TRBV18	TRBJ2-1	-	TGTGCCAGCTCACCGGGACAAGGGAGCTACAATGAGCAGTTCTTC	CASSPGQGSYNEQFF
-	TRBV5-4	TRBJ1-5	-	TGTGCCAGCAGCGAAACCGGGGAGGGCAATCAGCCCCAGCATTTT	CASSETGEGNQPQHF
-	TRBV2	TRBJ2-4	-	TGTGCCAGCATTCCCGGGGCCGGGGACATTCAGTACTTC	CASIPGAGDIQYF
TRBD1	TRBV5-4	TRBJ2-7	once	TGTGCCAGCAGGTCAGGGCAGGGGGCCTCCTACGAGCAGTACTTC	CASRSGQGASYEQYF
TRBD1	TRBV9	TRBJ2-7	-	TGTGCCAGCAGCGCTGGACAGGCCCTCTCCTACGAGCAGTACTTC	CASSAGQALSYEQYF
TRBD1	TRBV4-2	TRBJ2-7	-	TGTGCCAGCAGCCAAGCAGGGACAGTCTCCTACGAGCAGTACTTC	CASSQAGTVSYEQYF
-	TRBV27	TRBJ2-7	once	TGTGCCAGCCACCCAGGGGACTCCTACGAGCAGTACTTC	CASHPGDSYEQYF
-	TRBV19	TRBJ2-7	-	TGTGCCAGTAGTATAGATGCAGGGAGCTCCTACGAGCAGTACTTC	CASSIDAGSSYEQYF